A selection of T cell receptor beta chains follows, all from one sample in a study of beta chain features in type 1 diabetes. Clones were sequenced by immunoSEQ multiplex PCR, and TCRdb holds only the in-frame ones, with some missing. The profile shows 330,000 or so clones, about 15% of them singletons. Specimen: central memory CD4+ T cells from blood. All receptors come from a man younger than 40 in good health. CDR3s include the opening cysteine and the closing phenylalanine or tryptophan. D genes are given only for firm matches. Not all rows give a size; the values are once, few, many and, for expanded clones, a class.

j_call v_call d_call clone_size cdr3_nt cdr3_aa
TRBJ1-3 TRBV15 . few TGTGCCACCAGCAGAGAGGGGACGTTTACAAACACCATATATTTT CATSREGTFTNTIYF
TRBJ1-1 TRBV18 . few TGTGCCAGCTCACCACCCAGCACTGAAGCTTTCTTT CASSPPSTEAFF
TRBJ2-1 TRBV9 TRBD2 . TGTGCCAGCAGCGCGGACGGGAGGTATTGGAATGAGCAGTTCTTC CASSADGRYWNEQFF
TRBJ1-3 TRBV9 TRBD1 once TGTGCCAGCAGCGTCAGGGGGCTCTCTGGAAACACCATATATTTT CASSVRGLSGNTIYF
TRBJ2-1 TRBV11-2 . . TGTGCCAGCACCCGTCGGGGCCGGGGATACAATGAGCAGTTCTTC CASTRRGRGYNEQFF
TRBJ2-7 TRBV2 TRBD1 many TGTGCCAGCAGTCTACAGGGGGAAATCGACGAGCAGTACTTC CASSLQGEIDEQYF
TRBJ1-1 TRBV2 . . TGTGCCAGCCTACAGGGAAGGAACACTGAAGCTTTCTTT CASLQGRNTEAFF
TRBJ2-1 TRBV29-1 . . TGCAGCGTTGATGCCCCCGGGAATGAGCAGTTCTTC CSVDAPGNEQFF
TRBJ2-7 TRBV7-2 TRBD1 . TGTGCCAGCAGCTTGCAAGGACAGGGGAACTACGAGCAGTACTTC CASSLQGQGNYEQYF
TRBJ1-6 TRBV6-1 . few TGTGCCAGCAGTTTAAGTAATTCACCCCTCCACTTT CASSLSNSPLHF
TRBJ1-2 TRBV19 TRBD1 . TGTGCCAGTACCACACTTTCACCGGGACAGGGCAGATCTGGCTACACCTTC CASTTLSPGQGRSGYTF
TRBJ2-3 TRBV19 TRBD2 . TGTGCCACCGTTAGCGGGAGTACCACAGATACGCAGTATTTT CATVSGSTTDTQYF
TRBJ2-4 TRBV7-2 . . TGTGCCAGCAGCTTAGTTCAAGGCCGAGGGACCATTCAGTACTTC CASSLVQGRGTIQYF
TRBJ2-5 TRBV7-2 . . TGTGCCAGCAGCTTAACGTTGTGGGAGACCCAGTACTTC CASSLTLWETQYF
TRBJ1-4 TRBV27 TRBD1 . TGTGCCAGCAGTTTAGACAGGGTTAGGGAAAAACTGTTTTTT CASSLDRVREKLFF
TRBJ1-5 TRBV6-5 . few TGTGCCAGCAGTTACTCGAATCAGGGAGATCAGCCCCAGCATTTT CASSYSNQGDQPQHF
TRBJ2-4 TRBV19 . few TGTGCCAGTCTTGACGGAGCTGGGGCCAAAAACATTCAGTACTTC CASLDGAGAKNIQYF
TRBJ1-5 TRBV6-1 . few TGTGCCAGCACCGGGGTAGGGCAGGGACGACAGCCCCAGCATTTT CASTGVGQGRQPQHF
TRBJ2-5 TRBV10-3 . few TGTGCCAGCAGTTACTCGGCGGCACAAGAGACCCAGTACTTC CASSYSAAQETQYF
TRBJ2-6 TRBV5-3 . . TGTGCCAGCAGCATCAAACTCTCTGGGGCCAACGTCCTGACTTTC CASSIKLSGANVLTF
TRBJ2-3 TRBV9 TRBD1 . TGTGCCAGCAGCCCACCATGGGACAGCTCAGATACGCAGTATTTT CASSPPWDSSDTQYF